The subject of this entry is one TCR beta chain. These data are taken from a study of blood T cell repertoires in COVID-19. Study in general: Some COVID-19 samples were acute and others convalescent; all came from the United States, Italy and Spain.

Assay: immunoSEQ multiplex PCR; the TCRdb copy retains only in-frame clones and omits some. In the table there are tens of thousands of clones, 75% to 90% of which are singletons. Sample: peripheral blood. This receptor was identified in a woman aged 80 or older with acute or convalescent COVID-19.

CDR3 amino acids: CASSRGTRDEKLFF. Written as DNA, the CDR3 is TGTGCCAGTAGTCGCGGGACGCGAGATGAAAAACTGTTTTTT. The chain is built from TRBV19 and TRBJ1-4; D is possibly TRBD1 (5 bases). CDR1 is LNHDA and CDR2 is SQIVND in the germline V gene (reference sequence). The CDR3 is 14 residues long. Trimming removed 5 bases from V and 6 bases from J, with 13 bases in between.